This entry concerns a single TCR beta chain. V trimming: 4 bases; J trimming: 10 bases; junction bases outside the gene matches: 12. This CDR3 comprises 15 residues. The germline V gene has CDR1 LGHNA and CDR2 YNFKEQ. Constant-region reverse primers amplified full-length variable regions, followed by semi-nested Nested Universal Primer A PCR. MiXCR, run by TCRdb on the 5' RACE reads, gives a single entry per CDR3 protein. The sample lists over 10,000 distinct CDR3 sequences, around 54% occurring once. Treg sorting used a CD4+CD25+CD127-/low gate. The clonotype originates from a female donor with breast cancer. The chain has TRBV4-2 and TRBJ2-1; 8 nucleotides agree with TRBD2. Material: tumor-infiltrating Tregs sorted from the breast tumor. The CDR3 DNA is TGTGCCAGCAGCCTATTAGCGGGATCTACATTCGAGCAGTTCTTC. Translated: CASSLLAGSTFEQFF.